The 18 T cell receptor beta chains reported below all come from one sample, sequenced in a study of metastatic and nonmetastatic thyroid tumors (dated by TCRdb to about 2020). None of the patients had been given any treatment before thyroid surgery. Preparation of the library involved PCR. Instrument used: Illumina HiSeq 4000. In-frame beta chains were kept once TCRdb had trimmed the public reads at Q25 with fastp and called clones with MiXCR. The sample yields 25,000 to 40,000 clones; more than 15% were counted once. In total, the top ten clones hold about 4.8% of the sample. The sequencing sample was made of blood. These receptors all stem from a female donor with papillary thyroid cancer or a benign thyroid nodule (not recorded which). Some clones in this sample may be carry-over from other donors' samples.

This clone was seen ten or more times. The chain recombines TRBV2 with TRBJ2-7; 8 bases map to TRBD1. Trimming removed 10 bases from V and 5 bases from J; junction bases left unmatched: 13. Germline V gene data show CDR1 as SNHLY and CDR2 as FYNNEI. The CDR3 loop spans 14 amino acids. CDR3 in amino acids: CATRGDRGRHEQYF. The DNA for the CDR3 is TGTGCCACCCGAGGAGACAGGGGTCGCCACGAGCAGTACTTC.

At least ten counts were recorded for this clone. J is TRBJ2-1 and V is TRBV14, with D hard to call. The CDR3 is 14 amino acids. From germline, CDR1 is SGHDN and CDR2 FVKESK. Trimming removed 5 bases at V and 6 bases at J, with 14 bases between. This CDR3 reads CASSYQQSFNEQFF. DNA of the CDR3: TGTGCCAGCAGCTACCAGCAGTCGTTCAATGAGCAGTTCTTC.

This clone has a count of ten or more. The CDR3 DNA sequence: TGTGCCAGCAGCTTAGGCCTAACGGGTTCCACTAATGAAAAACTGTTTTTT. It encodes CASSLGLTGSTNEKLFF. This chain connects TRBV13 to TRBJ1-4, with unresolved D. This CDR3 contains 17 residues. Trimming removed 0 bases from V and 2 bases from J, with 13 bases in between. CDR1 and CDR2 from the germline V gene are PRHDT and FYEKMQ (reference sequence).

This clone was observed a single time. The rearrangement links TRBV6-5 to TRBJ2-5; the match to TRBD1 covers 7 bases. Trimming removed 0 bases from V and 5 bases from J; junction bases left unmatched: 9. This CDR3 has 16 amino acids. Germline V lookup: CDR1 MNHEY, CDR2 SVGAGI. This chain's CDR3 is CASSYSTGSKVETQYF. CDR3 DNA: TGTGCCAGCAGTTACTCGACAGGGTCAAAAGTTGAGACCCAGTACTTC.

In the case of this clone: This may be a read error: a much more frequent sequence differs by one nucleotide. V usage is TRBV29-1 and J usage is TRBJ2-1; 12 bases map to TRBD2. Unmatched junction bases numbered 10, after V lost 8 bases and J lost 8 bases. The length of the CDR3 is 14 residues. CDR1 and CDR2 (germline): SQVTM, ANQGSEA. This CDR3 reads CSFWTSGIADEQFF. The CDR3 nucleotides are TGCAGCTTTTGGACTAGCGGGATCGCGGATGAGCAGTTCTTC.

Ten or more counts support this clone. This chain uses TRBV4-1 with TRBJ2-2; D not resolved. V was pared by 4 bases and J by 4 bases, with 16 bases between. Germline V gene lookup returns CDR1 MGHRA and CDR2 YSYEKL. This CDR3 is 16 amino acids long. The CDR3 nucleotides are TGCGCCAGCAGCCGTGGGCCTTCGTTATTCACCGGGGAGCTGTTTTTT. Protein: CASSRGPSLFTGELFF.

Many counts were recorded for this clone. CDR3: CAWSVLGQNYGYTF. CDR3 nucleotide sequence: TGTGCCTGGAGTGTACTCGGTCAGAACTATGGCTACACCTTC. The chain is built from TRBV30 and TRBJ1-2; D is unresolved. Trimming shortened V by 0 bases and J by 2 bases, and 10 bases separated the two germline ends. Germline CDR1 is GTSNPN and CDR2 is SVGIG (reference sequence). The CDR3 spans 14 residues.

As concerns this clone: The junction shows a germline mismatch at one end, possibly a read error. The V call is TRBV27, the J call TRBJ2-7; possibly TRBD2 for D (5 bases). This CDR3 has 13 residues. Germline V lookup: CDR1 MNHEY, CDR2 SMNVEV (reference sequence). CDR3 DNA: TGTTCCAGCAGCTTAATTTCGGGGAGCGAGCAGTACTTC. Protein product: CSSSLISGSEQYF.

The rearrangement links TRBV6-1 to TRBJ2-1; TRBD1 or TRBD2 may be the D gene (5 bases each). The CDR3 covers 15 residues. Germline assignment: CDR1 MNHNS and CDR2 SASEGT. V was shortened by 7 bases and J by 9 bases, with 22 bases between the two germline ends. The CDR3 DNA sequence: TGTGCCAGCACCCGATTTGGGGGTGAGGGCTGTGAGCAGTTCTTC. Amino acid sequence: CASTRFGGEGCEQFF.

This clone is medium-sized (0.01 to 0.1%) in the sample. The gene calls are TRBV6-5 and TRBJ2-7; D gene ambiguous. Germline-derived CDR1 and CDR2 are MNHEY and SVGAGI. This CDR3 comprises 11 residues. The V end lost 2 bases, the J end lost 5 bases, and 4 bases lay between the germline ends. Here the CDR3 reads CASSYGHEQYF. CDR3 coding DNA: TGTGCCAGCAGTTACGGCCACGAGCAGTACTTC.

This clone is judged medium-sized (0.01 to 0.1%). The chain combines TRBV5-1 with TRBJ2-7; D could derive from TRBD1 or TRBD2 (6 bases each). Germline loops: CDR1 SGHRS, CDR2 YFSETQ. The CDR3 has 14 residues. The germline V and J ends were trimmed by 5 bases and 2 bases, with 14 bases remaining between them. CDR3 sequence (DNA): TGCGCCAGCAGTCCGGGGGCTTCCCCCTACGAGCAGTACTTC. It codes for CASSPGASPYEQYF.

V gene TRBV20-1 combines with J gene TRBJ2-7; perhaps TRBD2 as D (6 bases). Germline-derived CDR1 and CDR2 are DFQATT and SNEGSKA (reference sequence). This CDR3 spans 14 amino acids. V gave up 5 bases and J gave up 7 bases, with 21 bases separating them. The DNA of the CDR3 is TGCAGTGCTCAAGGATTAGTTGGCGCGGGGGAGCAGTACTTC. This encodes CSAQGLVGAGEQYF.

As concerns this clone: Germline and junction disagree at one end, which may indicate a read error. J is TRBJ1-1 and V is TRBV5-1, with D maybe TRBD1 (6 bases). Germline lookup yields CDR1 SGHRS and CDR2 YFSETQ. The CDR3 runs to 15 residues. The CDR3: CASSFVPGGNTESFF. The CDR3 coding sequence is TGCGCCAGCAGCTTTGTTCCGGGGGGCAACACTGAATCTTTCTTT. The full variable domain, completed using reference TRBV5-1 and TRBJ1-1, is KAGVTQTPRYLIKTRGQQVTLSCSPISGHRSVSWYQQTPGQGLQFLFEYFSETQRNKGNFPGRFSGRQFSNSRSEMNVSTLELGDSALYLCASSFVPGGNTESFFGQGTRLTVV.

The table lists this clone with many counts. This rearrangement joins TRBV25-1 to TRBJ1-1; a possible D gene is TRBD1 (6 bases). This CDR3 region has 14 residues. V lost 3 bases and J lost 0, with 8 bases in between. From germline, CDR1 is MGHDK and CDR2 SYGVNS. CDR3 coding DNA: TGTGCCAGCAGTGAGACAGGCATGAACACTGAAGCTTTCTTT. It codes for CASSETGMNTEAFF. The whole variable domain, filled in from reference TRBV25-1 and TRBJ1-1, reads EADIYQTPRYLVIGTGKKITLECSQTMGHDKMYWYQQDPGMELHLIHYSYGVNSTEKGDLSSESTVSRIRTEHFPLTLESARPSHTSQYLCASSETGMNTEAFFGQGTRLTVV.

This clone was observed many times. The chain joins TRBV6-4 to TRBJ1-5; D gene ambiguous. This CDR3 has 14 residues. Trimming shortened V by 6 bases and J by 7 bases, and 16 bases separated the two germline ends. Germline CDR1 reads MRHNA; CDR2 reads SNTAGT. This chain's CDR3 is CASRPPKDGQPQHF. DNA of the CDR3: TGTGCCAGCAGACCCCCAAAGGACGGGCAGCCCCAGCATTTT.

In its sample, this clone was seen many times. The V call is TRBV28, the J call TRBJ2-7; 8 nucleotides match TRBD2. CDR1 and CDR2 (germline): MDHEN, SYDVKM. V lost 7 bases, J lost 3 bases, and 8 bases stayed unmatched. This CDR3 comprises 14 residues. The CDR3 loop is CASNTPGLVYEQYF. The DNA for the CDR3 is TGTGCCAGCAATACTCCGGGACTAGTCTACGAGCAGTACTTC.

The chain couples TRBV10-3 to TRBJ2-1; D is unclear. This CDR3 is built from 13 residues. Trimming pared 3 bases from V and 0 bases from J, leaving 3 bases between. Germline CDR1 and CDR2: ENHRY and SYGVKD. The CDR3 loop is CAISDSSYNEQFF. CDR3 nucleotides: TGTGCCATCAGTGACAGCTCCTACAATGAGCAGTTCTTC.

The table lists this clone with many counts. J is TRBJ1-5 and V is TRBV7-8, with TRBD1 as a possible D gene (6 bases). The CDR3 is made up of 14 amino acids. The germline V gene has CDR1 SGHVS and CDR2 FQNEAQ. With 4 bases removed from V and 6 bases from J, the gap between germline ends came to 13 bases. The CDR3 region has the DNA TGTGCCAGCAGCTCCCACACAGGGTTTCAGCCCCAGCATTTT. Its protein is CASSSHTGFQPQHF.